The clone carrying this T cell receptor (beta chain) occurred once. Its antigen is unknown. The sample originates from a study of identifying expanded T cells in peripheral blood. Study results and caveats: Approximately two-week clone count variance significantly increased as total template count grew. About 1.2 clones differed between technical replicates, versus approximately 16 and 19 over time.

Profiled with immunoSEQ multiplex PCR; TCRdb holds only in-frame clones, not every one. Among roughly 63,000 clones listed, over 80% were seen once. Collection occurred without any documented infections or immune events in donors. The origin of this receptor is a person aged 18-70 years in good health. Sample: blood.

The CDR3 region is CASSLGPGDEQYF. CDR3 nucleotide sequence: TGTGCCAGCAGCTTGGGACCGGGAGACGAGCAGTACTTC. This chain joins TRBV13 and TRBJ2-7; D may be TRBD2 (6 bases). V lost 3 bases to trimming and J lost 5 bases, with 11 bases between them. Germline loops: CDR1 PRHDT, CDR2 FYEKMQ (reference sequence). CDR3 length: 13 residues. Complete variable domain (other parts from reference TRBV13 and TRBJ2-7): AAGVIQSPRHLIKEKRETATLKCYPIPRHDTVYWYQQGPGQDPQFLISFYEKMQSDKGSIPDRFSAQQFSDYHSELNMSSLELGDSALYFCASSLGPGDEQYFGPGTRLTVT.